This is a list of T cell receptor beta chains from one sample in a study of T cells in Graves' hyperthyroidism and ophthalmopathy. TCRdb reprocessed the multiplex PCR reads via MiXCR and lists one record per CDR3 protein. This sample carries about 570,000 distinct CDR3 sequences, around 46% of them seen once, and the ten largest clones take roughly 19%. Sequencing was done on a sample of peripheral blood or thyroid tissue (not recorded which). These receptors originate from an adult woman with Graves' disease, either hyperthyroidism or ophthalmopathy (not recorded which). Each CDR3 is given with its conserved first and last residue. The order of the fields is clone size, D gene, V gene, J gene, CDR3 DNA, CDR3 protein. A D gene is named only where the DNA matches it firmly. Size is omitted from some rows. Given values are once, few, many or a class for expanded clones.

many	NA	TRBV5-1	TRBJ2-6	TGCGCCAGCAGGGCACAGATCTCTGGGGCCAACGTCCTGACTTTC	CASRAQISGANVLTF
NA	TRBD2	TRBV5-4	TRBJ2-5	TGTGCCAGCAGCCCACAATTACTAGCGCGGAACACCGGGGAGACCCAGTACTTC	CASSPQLLARNTGETQYF
few	TRBD1	TRBV28	TRBJ2-5	TGTGCCAGCAGATCAGGGGGCCTTAACCAAGAGACCCAGTACTTC	CASRSGGLNQETQYF
few	NA	TRBV27	TRBJ2-7	TGTGCCAGCAGTCGGGGCCCCCCTGACGAGCAGTACTTC	CASSRGPPDEQYF
many	NA	TRBV4-1	TRBJ2-5	TGCGCCAGCAGCCAAGATCAAGAGACCCAGTACTTC	CASSQDQETQYF
many	TRBD1	TRBV20-1	TRBJ2-7	TGCAGTGCTGGCAGGGGGCGGCTGCGAGGGGAGCAGTACTTC	CSAGRGRLRGEQYF
NA	NA	TRBV7-7	TRBJ2-2	TGCGCCAGCAGCCACCCCGTTAGGGGAACCGGGGAGCTGTTTTTT	CASSHPVRGTGELFF
few	NA	TRBV7-2	TRBJ1-1	TGTGCCAGCAGCTTAGACCGGACATTTGGTTTCTTT	CASSLDRTFGFF
few	TRBD2	TRBV9	TRBJ2-7	TGTGCCAGCAGCCCGGCGGGAGCTGCTTACGAGCAGTACTTC	CASSPAGAAYEQYF
many	NA	TRBV7-6	TRBJ1-1	TGTGCCAGCACCCTACGGGCGGGGGACACTGAAGCTTTCTTT	CASTLRAGDTEAFF